This T cell receptor (beta chain) was documented in a study of vaccination effects on CD4 cells after COVID-19 (dated by TCRdb to 2022 to 2024). Broadly, across the study: Each participant received two doses of an mRNA SARS-CoV-2 vaccine, either BNT162b2 or mRNA-1273. Cultures from other donors in the study were sequenced using the Oncomine TCR Beta short-read assay on an Illumina iSeq 100. The study compared SARS-CoV-2 spike-specific CD4+ TCR repertoires before and after mRNA vaccination in COVID-19 convalescent patients and infection-naive vaccine recipients. Altogether, approximately 10 COVID-19 convalescent patients and 4 SARS-CoV-2-naive healthy vaccine recipients made up the full study. What the authors observed across the whole study: Both infection-induced and vaccine-induced clones contracted markedly at late post-vaccination timepoints, which is consistent with waning T cell responses. In healthy vaccine recipients, vaccine-induced clones were almost all SARS-CoV-2 mono-reactive, with only 1 of 255 being cross-reactive with common cold coronaviruses. Limitations of the study were the small number of convalescent patients and the absence of early post-infection timepoints.

For this chain, trimming is 0 bases at the V end and 9 bases at the J end, and the number of junction bases without a gene match is 3. Including the terminal cysteine and phenylalanine, the CDR3 comprises 14 residues. Only CDR3 DNA remains: 42 bases, in frame from the first base. Reading the germline V gene (reference sequence) gives CDR1 LNHDA and CDR2 SQIVND. Receptors were amplified or captured by the immunoSEQ multiplex PCR assay. DNA from the cultured, isolated CD4+ T cells was subjected to TCR beta CDR3 sequencing. The authors' analysis ran thus. Non-productive TCR sequences were discarded, and reads were trimmed to the CDR3 region, with only CDR3s of 7 or more amino acids retained. The MANAFEST web app was used to identify antigen-specific clonotypes by comparing expansion in peptide wells with expansion in reference cultures. To count as positive, a clone had to show expansion at FDR<0.05 compared with the reference and with all other wells, an odds ratio above 5, and a frequency above 0.1% in two replicate wells. A clonotype was called cross-reactive if it was significantly expanded both in SARS-CoV-2 spike wells and in at least one common cold coronavirus spike condition. Using the stringdist R package, CDR3 similarity was measured by Levenshtein distance, and unrooted trees were constructed with ape in R 3.6.1. This is the immuneACCESS table as TCRdb keeps it, with only in-frame sequences that have V and J called. A part of the clones is gone; compared with another copy, unresolved V genes explain less than half, and the rest is unexplained. The V and J calls and clone size come from that table; D and trimming were worked out from the DNA. Present in this sample are around 71,000 clones, around three quarters of which were seen just once. The ten largest account for roughly 4% of the sample.

This clone was recorded a few times. Its antigen remains unidentified. No qualities accompany the bases; no much larger clone lies one base away. In the ViraFEST assay, PBMC were stimulated with viral peptide pools, and TCR sequencing was then used to find antigen-specific CD4+ T cell clonotypes based on their expansion. After more than 9 days of culture, CD4+ T cells were isolated with the EasySep CD4+ T cell isolation kit. The absence of prior SARS-CoV-2 infection in healthy vaccine recipients was confirmed by negative nucleocapsid antibodies before and after vaccination. Some 2 million PBMC per well were cultured with about 10 ug/ml peptides in IMDM containing approximately 4.7% human AB serum, about 9.7 IU/ml IL-2 and gentamicin. Half of the culture medium was replaced with fresh IL-2-containing medium on days 3 and 7. Unless noted otherwise, every peptide stimulation condition was cultured in triplicate wells. PBMC were separated from whole blood using Ficoll-Paque Plus gradient centrifugation and were then either cryopreserved at -140C or used fresh. The overlapping peptide pools covered the spike proteins of SARS-CoV-2 and of the common cold coronaviruses HCoV-NL63, HCoV-OC43 and HCoV-229E. The QIAamp micro DNA kit was used to extract genomic DNA from the cultured CD4+ T cells.

This TCR was sampled from a human donor who received a COVID-19 vaccine. The material sequenced was CD4+ T cells from PBMCs cultured with HCoV-OC43 spike peptides, taken before COVID-19 vaccination. Reading the label with the study, this specimen's cell subset or site is: HCoV-OC43 spike overlapping peptide pool stimulation. The chain is assembled from TRBV19 and TRBJ2-1, and 9 junctional nucleotides match TRBD1. Here is the DNA: TGTGCCAGTAGTATAGAGTACAGGGGGCGTGAGCAGTTCTTC. It translates to CASSIEYRGREQFF. When the CDR3 is completed using the reference TRBV19 and TRBJ2-1 genes on either side, the full variable domain is DGGITQSPKYLFRKEGQNVTLSCEQNLNHDAMYWYRQDPGQGLRLIYYSQIVNDFQKGDIAEGYSVSREKKESFPLTVTSAQKNPTAFYLCASSIEYRGREQFFGPGTRLTVL.